This is a list of T cell receptor beta chains from one sample in a study of T cell repertoires in cytomegalovirus infection. TCRdb re-called the reads through MiXCR, storing one row per CDR3 protein. The sample yields over 120,000 distinct CDR3 sequences, around 32% seen once. These receptors' targets are unknown. The specimen comprised CD8+ T cells from cultured PBMCs, sampled from culture after CMV antigen stimulation. The receptor set was obtained from a human donor in good health (CMV status not recorded). Some clones in this sample may be carry-over from other donors' samples. CDR3s include the opening cysteine and the closing phenylalanine or tryptophan. D genes are given only for firm matches. For some rows the clone size is stated as once, few or many, or as a class when expanded; others skip it.

j_call clone_size v_call d_call cdr3_aa cdr3_nt
TRBJ2-1 few TRBV7-8 TRBD2 CASSLATVVAGTNNEQFF TGTGCCAGCAGCTTAGCTACGGTGGTAGCGGGGACTAACAATGAGCAGTTCTTC
TRBJ1-2 many TRBV6-5 - CASSYTGPPEGYTF TGTGCCAGCAGTTACACCGGACCACCGGAGGGCTACACCTTC
TRBJ1-5 few TRBV12-3/TRBV12-4 - CASSLSGAGGRRQPQHF TGTGCCAGCAGTCTTAGCGGGGCGGGGGGAAGGCGTCAGCCCCAGCATTTT
TRBJ2-3 - TRBV7-8 - CASSLDRGDTQYF TGTGCCAGCAGCTTAGATCGGGGAGATACGCAGTATTTT
TRBJ2-2 few TRBV12-3/TRBV12-4 - CASTPLGGNTGELFF TGTGCCAGCACCCCCTTGGGAGGGAACACCGGGGAGCTGTTTTTT
TRBJ1-2 - TRBV14 TRBD1 CASSQMGGQLGYGYTF TGTGCCAGCAGCCAAATGGGGGGACAGCTCGGCTATGGCTACACCTTC
TRBJ1-1 many TRBV7-8 - CASSLVPGGPNTEAFF TGTGCCAGCAGCTTAGTCCCTGGCGGGCCGAACACTGAAGCTTTCTTT
TRBJ2-2 many TRBV7-2 - CASSSSGGELFF TGTGCCAGCAGCTCGAGCGGCGGGGAGCTGTTTTTT
TRBJ1-2 - TRBV27 TRBD1 CASSPQGANYGYTF TGTGCCAGCAGTCCACAGGGGGCGAACTATGGCTACACCTTC
TRBJ1-1 many TRBV7-2 - CASTTGRLNTEAFF TGTGCCAGCACTACTGGACGCTTGAACACTGAAGCTTTCTTT